This T cell receptor (beta chain) was captured by sequencing in a study of blood T cell repertoires in COVID-19. CDR3 length: 15 amino acids. Germline V gene sequence: CDR1 SEHNR, CDR2 FQNEAQ (reference sequence). V shed 6 bases, J shed 7 bases, and the junction held 8 bases outside the gene matches. The protocol was immunoSEQ multiplex PCR, while the TCRdb copy is restricted to in-frame clones and leaves out a portion. The sample lists some 67,000 clones, about nine tenths occurring once. The sample comprised peripheral blood. This sequence was found in a woman between 18 and 29 years old with acute or convalescent COVID-19. The V and J genes are TRBV7-9 and TRBJ1-6, with 8 bases fitting TRBD1. CDR3 protein: CASSLTGQANSPLHF. CDR3 in DNA: TGTGCCAGCAGTCTAACGGGACAGGCGAATTCACCCCTCCACTTT.